Listed below are T cell receptor beta chains from one sample, sequenced in a study of shared clonotypes between healthy human individuals. Clones were sequenced by immunoSEQ multiplex PCR, and TCRdb holds only the in-frame ones, with some missing. The sample lists 2,100,000 or so clones, 95% occurring once. Specimen: naive CD4+ T cells sorted from blood. The receptors derive from a man between 18 and 29 years old in good health. Each CDR3 is given with its conserved first and last residue. Each record gives: J gene, V gene, D gene, CDR3 length, clone size, CDR3 protein, CDR3 DNA. A D gene is named only where the DNA matches it firmly. Clone size is shown for a subset of rows, as once, few, many or a class of expanded clone.

TRBJ1-5	TRBV19	NA	12	once	CASSENRGPQHF	TGTGCCAGTAGTGAAAACCGAGGGCCCCAGCATTTT
TRBJ2-3	TRBV10-3	NA	14	NA	CAISESGKTDTQYF	TGTGCCATCAGTGAGTCGGGGAAAACAGATACGCAGTATTTT
TRBJ1-6	TRBV6-1	NA	16	NA	CASSDWTVKSNSPLHF	TGTGCCAGCAGTGATTGGACAGTGAAGTCTAATTCACCCCTCCACTTT
TRBJ2-1	TRBV19	NA	20	once	CASSMAQQGPRHPLRGRQFF	TGTGCCAGTAGTATGGCCCAACAGGGACCCCGTCATCCGCTACGGGGGAGGCAGTTCTTC
TRBJ1-2	TRBV18	NA	15	NA	CASSPGAGTNYGYTF	TGTGCCAGCTCACCGGGGGCCGGGACCAACTATGGCTACACCTTC
TRBJ2-5	TRBV6-4	TRBD2	16	NA	CASSDQGTSGTETQYF	TGTGCCAGCAGTGACCAAGGGACTAGCGGGACGGAGACCCAGTACTTC
TRBJ1-1	TRBV10-1	NA	15	few	CASSESTRPGTEAFF	TGCGCCAGCAGTGAGTCGACCCGACCGGGGACTGAAGCTTTCTTT
TRBJ2-5	TRBV30	NA	14	NA	CAWDRDIGEETQYF	TGTGCATGGGACCGGGACATTGGGGAAGAGACCCAGTACTTC
TRBJ1-2	TRBV27	TRBD1	15	NA	CASSPTGDRTSGYTF	TGTGCCAGCAGCCCGACAGGGGATAGGACTAGCGGCTACACCTTC
TRBJ1-3	TRBV7-2	TRBD1	15	NA	CASSPGTGLGNTIYF	TGTGCCAGCAGCCCGGGGACAGGGTTAGGAAACACCATATATTTT
TRBJ1-1	TRBV9	NA	14	NA	CASSVVALNTEAFF	TGTGCCAGCAGCGTAGTGGCTTTGAACACTGAAGCTTTCTTT
TRBJ1-2	TRBV5-1	NA	15	NA	CASSIGEGLAQGYTF	TGCGCCAGCAGTATTGGGGAGGGCCTGGCGCAAGGCTACACCTTC
TRBJ2-7	TRBV6-5	NA	13	NA	CASSFPQGYEQYF	TGTGCCAGCAGTTTTCCGCAGGGATACGAGCAGTACTTC
TRBJ1-1	TRBV5-1	TRBD1	17	NA	CASSLGQGAKRNTEAFF	TGCGCCAGCAGCTTGGGGCAGGGGGCGAAGAGGAACACTGAAGCTTTCTTT
TRBJ2-2	TRBV5-1	TRBD2	16	NA	CASSLTSGRITGELFF	TGCGCCAGCAGCCTAACTAGCGGGAGGATCACCGGGGAGCTGTTTTTT
TRBJ1-4	TRBV5-1	TRBD1	15	NA	CASSTGTGQNEKLFF	TGCGCCAGCAGCACCGGGACAGGGCAAAATGAAAAACTGTTTTTT
TRBJ2-5	TRBV4-1	NA	15	once	CASSHPGQPSETQYF	TGCGCCAGCAGCCACCCTGGACAGCCAAGTGAGACCCAGTACTTC
TRBJ2-7	TRBV7-2	TRBD2	13	NA	CASRLAGGREQYF	TGTGCCAGCAGGCTAGCGGGAGGACGAGAGCAGTACTTC
TRBJ2-2	TRBV10-3	NA	17	NA	CAISDFGSSVNTGELFF	TGTGCCATCAGTGATTTCGGTTCGTCCGTTAACACCGGGGAGCTGTTTTTT
TRBJ1-6	TRBV27	NA	16	NA	CASSPGLISYNSPLHF	TGTGCCAGCAGTCCAGGGTTAATCTCCTATAATTCACCCCTCCACTTT
TRBJ2-7	TRBV11-2	NA	15	once	CASSLVGRSSYEQYF	TGTGCCAGCAGCTTAGTGGGCCGGAGCTCCTACGAGCAGTACTTC
TRBJ1-2	TRBV28	NA	13	NA	CASSFGPRYGYTF	TGTGCCAGCAGTTTCGGGCCCCGGTATGGCTACACCTTC
TRBJ2-1	TRBV9	NA	16	NA	CASTKQPGRQNNEQFF	TGTGCCAGCACCAAACAACCGGGACGTCAAAACAATGAGCAGTTCTTC
TRBJ2-5	TRBV28	NA	13	NA	CASSLIRGETQYF	TGTGCCAGCAGTTTAATCCGAGGAGAGACCCAGTACTTC
TRBJ1-2	TRBV5-6	NA	14	NA	CASSLDRNSYGYTF	TGTGCCAGCAGCTTGGACAGAAACAGCTATGGCTACACCTTC
TRBJ2-1	TRBV5-6	TRBD2	19	NA	CASSFVPGLAGGLYNEQFF	TGTGCCAGCAGCTTCGTCCCGGGACTAGCGGGAGGGCTATACAATGAGCAGTTCTTC
TRBJ1-5	TRBV19	TRBD1	15	NA	CASSMGQGKGEPQHF	TGTGCCAGTAGTATGGGACAGGGGAAAGGTGAGCCCCAGCATTTT
TRBJ2-1	TRBV7-9	NA	16	NA	CASSPSGATAHNEQFF	TGTGCCAGCAGCCCATCGGGGGCGACAGCTCACAATGAGCAGTTCTTC
TRBJ2-7	TRBV10-3	NA	13	NA	CAIADSPDYEQYF	TGTGCCATCGCGGACAGTCCCGACTACGAGCAGTACTTC
TRBJ2-5	TRBV5-6	NA	14	NA	CASSQDINQETQYF	TGTGCCAGCAGTCAAGACATTAACCAAGAGACCCAGTACTTC
TRBJ2-4	TRBV19	NA	16	NA	CASSINLPGVKNIQYF	TGTGCCAGTAGTATAAACTTACCCGGGGTCAAAAACATTCAGTACTTC
TRBJ2-7	TRBV6-1	TRBD2	15	NA	CASQPIQAGAYEQYF	TGTGCCAGCCAGCCCATTCAAGCGGGGGCCTACGAGCAGTACTTC
TRBJ1-2	TRBV7-2	TRBD1	14	NA	CASSLDGTGVGYTF	TGTGCCAGCAGCTTAGACGGGACAGGGGTTGGCTACACCTTC
TRBJ1-5	TRBV7-2	NA	12	NA	CASSGRGQPQHF	TGTGCCAGCAGCGGAAGGGGCCAGCCCCAGCATTTT
TRBJ1-6	TRBV19	NA	13	NA	CASSSTGSSPLHF	TGTGCCAGTAGTAGCACAGGGAGTTCACCCCTCCACTTT
TRBJ2-1	TRBV11-3	NA	14	NA	CASSLAGGMREQFF	TGTGCCAGCAGCTTAGCCGGGGGTATGCGTGAGCAGTTCTTC
TRBJ1-1	TRBV4-1	TRBD1	15	NA	CASSQVPGDRTEAFF	TGCGCCAGCAGCCAAGTCCCGGGGGACAGGACTGAAGCTTTCTTT
TRBJ2-6	TRBV6-5	NA	15	once	CASSYRDSGANVLTF	TGTGCCAGCAGCTACCGGGACTCTGGGGCCAACGTCCTGACTTTC
TRBJ2-3	TRBV6-5	NA	16	once	CASSYGGVRSTDTQYF	TGTGCCAGCAGTTACGGGGGTGTAAGGAGCACAGATACGCAGTATTTT
TRBJ1-1	TRBV6-1	TRBD1	13	NA	CASTTDRGTEAFF	TGTGCCAGCACCACGGACAGGGGAACTGAAGCTTTCTTT
TRBJ2-3	TRBV11-3	TRBD2	16	NA	CASSPRTSGATDTQYF	TGTGCCAGCAGCCCCCGGACTAGCGGGGCCACAGATACGCAGTATTTT
TRBJ1-5	TRBV30	NA	14	few	CAWSPMGRNQPQHF	TGTGCCTGGAGCCCTATGGGACGTAATCAGCCCCAGCATTTT
TRBJ2-2	TRBV29-1	NA	13	NA	CSAGGQGEWELFF	TGCAGCGCTGGGGGTCAGGGAGAGTGGGAGCTGTTTTTT
TRBJ1-1	TRBV9	NA	12	NA	CASSGRKGEAFF	TGTGCCAGCTCCGGACGTAAAGGTGAAGCTTTCTTT
TRBJ1-2	TRBV7-9	TRBD1	16	once	CASSFLSTGGSGGYTF	TGTGCCAGCAGCTTCTTATCCACAGGGGGTAGCGGTGGCTACACCTTC
TRBJ2-7	TRBV9	TRBD2	14	NA	CASSVGTSGSKQYF	TGTGCCAGCAGCGTAGGGACTAGCGGGAGCAAGCAGTACTTC